This T cell receptor (beta chain) was identified in a study of T cells in Graves' hyperthyroidism and ophthalmopathy. Findings of the study overall: Clonotypes that were expanded in thyroid above 0.001 mostly appeared in blood too.

TCR beta CDR3 region amplification was performed from RNA transcripts. During a first-round RT-PCR of the TCR CDR3, the HTBI primer set was used. TCRdb reprocessed the multiplex PCR reads via MiXCR and lists one record per CDR3 protein. The sample has 300,000 to 450,000 distinct CDR3 sequences; roughly 15% are singletons. This clonotype appeared a few times. No antigen is known for it. The CDR3 contains 16 residues. The germline gives CDR1 LNHDA, CDR2 SQIVND (reference sequence). V was pared by 5 bases and J by 1 base, with 14 bases between. The study left out patients who had uncontrolled infection, other autoimmune disease, pregnancy or lactation.

The gene calls are TRBV19 and TRBJ2-2; D gene unclear. The material sequenced was blood. The origin of this receptor is a woman in her 30s with Graves' hyperthyroidism that later progressed to Graves' ophthalmopathy. CDR3 sequence: CASSPIPGENTGELFF. Written as DNA, the CDR3 is TGTGCCAGTAGTCCCATCCCAGGCGAGAACACCGGGGAGCTGTTTTTT.